Presented here are 6 T cell receptor beta chains from one specimen sequenced in a study of blood T cell repertoires in COVID-19. Method: immunoSEQ multiplex PCR; TCRdb's copy keeps in-frame clones and lacks some. This sample has under 30,000 clones; 84% occur once, and the top ten carry roughly 9.8%. The sample taken for sequencing was peripheral blood. The receptors here all came from an older man with active COVID-19.

This clone was picked up one time. The V and J genes are TRBV11-2 and TRBJ2-7; 8 bases are a match to TRBD1. The CDR3 is 15 residues long. The germline V gene encodes CDR1 SGHAT and CDR2 FQNNGV. J lost 9 bases, V lost 2 bases, and 12 bases had no gene match. CDR3 sequence (DNA): TGTGCCAGCAGCTTAAATATCGGGACAGGATCCGGGCAGTACTTC. Amino acid sequence: CASSLNIGTGSGQYF.

The rearrangement links TRBV28 to TRBJ2-5, with a weak D call TRBD2 (7 bases). This CDR3 region has 13 residues. V was pared by 6 bases and J by 5 bases, with 13 bases between. The germline V gene has CDR1 MDHEN and CDR2 SYDVKM. CDR3 DNA sequence: TGTGCCAGCAGCTGGGGGGGCGGCGAGACCCAGTACTTC. Protein: CASSWGGGETQYF.

The J gene is TRBJ2-5, the V gene TRBV2, with 8 bases that match TRBD2. Germline V gives CDR1 SNHLY, CDR2 FYNNEI. The CDR3 loop spans 15 amino acids. V dropped 8 bases and J dropped 5; count of bases not matched to a gene: 13. The CDR3 is CASDYGGAGMETQYF. The CDR3 bases are TGTGCCAGCGATTACGGGGGGGCCGGTATGGAGACCCAGTACTTC.

The chain couples TRBV28 to TRBJ1-1; D is undetermined. V was pared by 2 bases and J by 6 bases, with 16 bases between. The CDR3 length is 15 residues. Germline CDR1 MDHEN, CDR2 SYDVKM. The CDR3 DNA reads as TGTGCCAGCAGTTTAAGTGCCCTAGGCGTGGCTGAAGCTTTCTTT. As protein: CASSLSALGVAEAFF. Supplemented by reference TRBV28 and TRBJ1-1, the full variable domain reads DVKVTQSSRYLVKRTGEKVFLECVQDMDHENMFWYRQDPGLGLRLIYFSYDVKMKEKGDIPEGYSVSREKKERFSLILESASTNQTSMYLCASSLSALGVAEAFFGQGTRLTVV.

This sequence joins TRBV5-1 and TRBJ1-4; TRBD1 matches at 7 bases. The CDR3 covers 16 residues. Germline values: CDR1 SGHRS, CDR2 YFSETQ. V shed 4 bases and J 4 bases; nucleotides not matched to a gene: 10. The chain's CDR3 is CASSRQGGAGNEKLFF. CDR3 DNA sequence: TGCGCCAGCAGCAGGCAGGGGGGCGCGGGTAATGAAAAACTGTTTTTT.

The genes are TRBV19 and TRBJ2-3; tentatively, D is TRBD2 (5 bases). The V end was cut by 5 bases, the J end by 4 bases, with 16 bases between. CDR3 length: 15 amino acids. The germline gives CDR1 LNHDA, CDR2 SQIVND (reference sequence). The CDR3 bases are TGTGCCAGTAGTCAGACGGGGAGTATAGCAGATACGCAGTATTTT. As protein: CASSQTGSIADTQYF.